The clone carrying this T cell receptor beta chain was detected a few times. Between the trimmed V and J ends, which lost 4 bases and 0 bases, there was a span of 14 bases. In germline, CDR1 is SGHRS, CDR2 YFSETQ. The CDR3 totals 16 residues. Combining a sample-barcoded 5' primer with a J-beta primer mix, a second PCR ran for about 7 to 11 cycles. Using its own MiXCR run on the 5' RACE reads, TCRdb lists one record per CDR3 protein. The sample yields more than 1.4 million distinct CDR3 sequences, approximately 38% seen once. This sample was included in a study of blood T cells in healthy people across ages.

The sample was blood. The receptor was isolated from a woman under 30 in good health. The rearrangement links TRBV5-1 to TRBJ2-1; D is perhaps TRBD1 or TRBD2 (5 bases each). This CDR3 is CASSPFGASSYNEQFF. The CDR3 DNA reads TGCGCCAGCAGCCCCTTCGGGGCCAGCTCCTACAATGAGCAGTTCTTC. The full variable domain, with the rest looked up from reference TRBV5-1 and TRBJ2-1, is KAGVTQTPRYLIKTRGQQVTLSCSPISGHRSVSWYQQTPGQGLQFLFEYFSETQRNKGNFPGRFSGRQFSNSRSEMNVSTLELGDSALYLCASSPFGASSYNEQFFGPGTRLTVL.